The 21 T cell receptor beta chains below were found in one sample sequenced in a study of blood T cell repertoires in COVID-19. Clones were read by immunoSEQ multiplex PCR, and TCRdb kept only the in-frame ones, dropping some. Counted here are approximately 25,000 clones, roughly 72% occurring once; the ten biggest clones make up 43%. The sequencing input was peripheral blood. These receptors came from a woman at least 80 years old with acute or convalescent COVID-19.

This clone is classed as large. The chain joins TRBV10-3 to TRBJ2-7; unclear D gene. V gave up 11 bases and J gave up 0 bases, with 14 bases separating them. Germline CDR1 is ENHRY and CDR2 is SYGVKD. This CDR3 contains 13 residues. CDR3 protein: CAHSQANSYEQYF. The CDR3 nucleotides read TGTGCCCACTCCCAGGCCAACTCCTACGAGCAGTACTTC.

J is TRBJ2-1 and V is TRBV7-9, with D maybe TRBD1 (5 bases). V dropped 4 bases and J dropped 2 bases, with 6 bases sitting between them. CDR1 and CDR2 (germline): SEHNR, FQNEAQ (reference sequence). The CDR3 totals 13 residues. CDR3 sequence (DNA): TGTGCCAGCAGCTCGACAGCCTACAATGAGCAGTTCTTC. Its protein is CASSSTAYNEQFF.

The chain recombines TRBV30 with TRBJ2-1; 12 bases match TRBD2. CDR3 size: 15 residues. Germline V CDR1 and CDR2: GTSNPN, SVGIG (reference sequence). Trimming took 0 bases from V and 5 from J; bases not matched to a gene: 2. The chain's CDR3 is CAWSVLAGGDNEQFF. The CDR3, as DNA: TGTGCCTGGAGTGTCCTAGCGGGAGGGGACAATGAGCAGTTCTTC. Using reference TRBV30 and TRBJ2-1 for the parts outside the CDR3, the full variable domain is SQTIHQWPATLVQPVGSPLSLECTVEGTSNPNLYWYRQAAGRGLQLLFYSVGIGQISSEVPQNLSASRPQDRQFILSSKKLLLSDSGFYLCAWSVLAGGDNEQFFGPGTRLTVL.

This clone was observed a single time. The chain combines TRBV7-6 with TRBJ1-4, with TRBD1 matching 10 bases. V gave up 5 bases and J gave up 8 bases; unmatched junction bases: 5. This CDR3 has 14 amino acids. Germline CDR1 SGHVS, CDR2 FNYEAQ. The CDR3 bases are TGTGCCAGCAGCCTCGGGACAGGGGAAGAAAAACTGTTTTTT. Encoded protein: CASSLGTGEEKLFF.

This chain connects TRBV4-3 to TRBJ2-3; 10 positions match TRBD2. The CDR3 consists of 17 residues. Germline CDR1 is LGHNA and CDR2 is YSLEER. J was trimmed by 0 bases and V by 0 bases; bases with no gene match: 3. This CDR3 is CASSQDRTSGSTDTQYF. The CDR3 DNA reads as TGCGCCAGCAGCCAAGACCGGACTAGCGGTAGCACAGATACGCAGTATTTT.

The rearrangement uses TRBV9 and TRBJ1-3; D not certain. Germline lookup yields CDR1 SGDLS and CDR2 YYNGEE. This CDR3 spans 13 amino acids. The V end was cut by 4 bases, the J end by 0 bases, with 5 bases between. CDR3 protein: CASSPVSGNTIYF. DNA for the CDR3: TGTGCCAGCAGCCCAGTCTCTGGAAACACCATATATTTT.

The chain couples TRBV5-5 to TRBJ1-4; D not certain. CDR1 is SGHKS, CDR2 YYEKEE, per germline (reference sequence). The CDR3 runs to 14 residues. V shed 5 bases and J shed 5 bases, with 13 bases lying between them. CDR3 loop: CASRREGGNEKLFF. The DNA of the CDR3 is TGTGCCAGCAGACGGGAGGGCGGGAATGAAAAACTGTTTTTT.

The gene calls are TRBV6-4 and TRBJ2-3; TRBD2 matches 14 bases. CDR1 and CDR2 from the germline V gene are MRHNA and SNTAGT. The CDR3 loop spans 19 amino acids. The ends lost 3 bases at V and 1 base at J; junction bases unmatched: 9. The DNA of the CDR3 is TGTGCCAGCAGTGATCCGACTAGCGGGAGGGATCCTCGCACAGATACGCAGTATTTT. This encodes CASSDPTSGRDPRTDTQYF.

The gene calls are TRBV5-1 and TRBJ2-3; D may be TRBD2 (6 bases). The CDR3 spans 15 residues. Germline V gene data show CDR1 as SGHRS and CDR2 as YFSETQ. Trimming shortened V by 2 bases and J by 1 base, and 11 bases separated the two germline ends. CDR3 in DNA: TGCGCCAGCAGCTTCGGGGGAGGACGCACAGATACGCAGTATTTT. Translating it yields CASSFGGGRTDTQYF.

This clone was observed a single time. This rearrangement joins TRBV2 to TRBJ1-2; 7 bases match TRBD1. Germline V CDR1 and CDR2: SNHLY, FYNNEI. The CDR3 loop spans 13 amino acids. V lost 6 bases to trimming and J lost 8 bases; unmatched junction nucleotides: 9. CDR3 sequence: CASSPRGRWGYTF. The CDR3, as DNA: TGTGCCAGCAGCCCTAGGGGGCGATGGGGCTACACCTTC.

V usage is TRBV6-5 and J usage is TRBJ1-5; 9 nucleotides agree with TRBD1. The V segment lost 5 bases and the J segment 6 bases; nucleotides outside the gene matches: 5. The CDR3 spans 14 residues. Germline values: CDR1 MNHEY, CDR2 SVGAGI. The CDR3 nucleotides read TGTGCCAGCAGTCAGGGACAGGGTTCTCAGCCCCAGCATTTT. It yields the protein CASSQGQGSQPQHF.

This rearrangement joins TRBV5-4 to TRBJ1-1; no clear D. Germline values: CDR1 SGHNT, CDR2 YYREEE (reference sequence). The V gene lost 1 base and the J gene lost 0 bases, with 10 bases spanning the gap. The CDR3 has 15 residues. The CDR3, as DNA: TGTGCCAGCAGCTTGCCCGCGCCCTTGAACACTGAAGCTTTCTTT. It specifies CASSLPAPLNTEAFF.

This sequence joins TRBV24-1 and TRBJ2-1; 9 positions agree with TRBD2. With V trimmed by 7 bases and J by 6 bases, 9 bases remained unmatched. The CDR3 sequence is 15 residues long. Germline CDR1 and CDR2: KGHDR and SFDVKD. Here the CDR3 reads CATSDGTSWGNEQFF. DNA of the CDR3: TGTGCCACCAGCGATGGGACTAGCTGGGGCAATGAGCAGTTCTTC.

V is TRBV4-2 and J is TRBJ2-1; a weak D match, TRBD2 (6 bases). The CDR3 loop spans 14 amino acids. Germline V lookup: CDR1 LGHNA, CDR2 YNFKEQ. Trimming removed 4 bases from V and 5 bases from J, with 12 bases in between. Here the CDR3 reads CASSRGEADNEQFF. For the CDR3, the DNA is TGTGCCAGCAGCCGGGGGGAAGCGGACAATGAGCAGTTCTTC.

The chain is built from TRBV4-2 and TRBJ1-1; D unclear. The CDR3 covers 14 residues. Germline CDR1 reads LGHNA; CDR2 reads YNFKEQ. The V end lost 1 base, the J end lost 9 bases, and 15 bases lay between the germline ends. The CDR3 spells CASSQALAAQKAFF. CDR3 nucleotides: TGTGCCAGCAGCCAAGCCCTTGCCGCCCAGAAAGCTTTCTTT.

The rearrangement uses TRBV7-2 and TRBJ2-7; 9 bases are shared with TRBD1. This CDR3 is built from 17 residues. Trimming cost V 5 bases and J 4 bases; bases outside gene matches: 15. CDR1 SGHTA and CDR2 FQGNSA come from the germline V gene. The CDR3 loop reads CASSPPTGGLRYYEQYF. In DNA, the CDR3 is TGTGCCAGCAGCCCTCCAACAGGGGGCCTGCGTTATTACGAGCAGTACTTC.

V and J are TRBV4-3 and TRBJ2-1, with 14 bases matching TRBD2. With V trimmed by 0 bases and J by 10 bases, 14 bases remained unmatched. The CDR3 runs 19 residues. The germline V gene encodes CDR1 LGHNA and CDR2 YSLEER. The chain's CDR3 is CASSQDLALGTSGRGEQFF. The CDR3, as DNA: TGCGCCAGCAGCCAAGACCTTGCTTTGGGGACTAGCGGGAGAGGCGAGCAGTTCTTC.

The chain links TRBV4-3 to TRBJ1-5; possible D gene TRBD1, 5 bases. The V and J ends lost 1 base and 3 bases respectively, with 10 bases between them. CDR3 length equals 15 residues. The germline CDR1 and CDR2 sequences are LGHNA and YSLEER. The CDR3 here is CASSQVLTDNQPQHF. CDR3 coding DNA: TGCGCCAGCAGCCAAGTTTTGACAGACAATCAGCCCCAGCATTTT.

V usage is TRBV5-6 and J usage is TRBJ2-2; no clear D. CDR1 and CDR2 (germline): SGHDT, YYEEEE. The CDR3 runs 12 residues. V lost 0 bases and J 6 bases, leaving 3 bases between the germline ends. This CDR3 reads CASSLAAGELFF. The CDR3 DNA reads as TGTGCCAGCAGCTTGGCCGCCGGGGAGCTGTTTTTT.

The chain couples TRBV6-5 to TRBJ1-2; D may be TRBD1 (5 bases). Trimming cost V 6 bases and J 8 bases, with 16 bases left between them. Germline CDR1 MNHEY, CDR2 SVGAGI. This CDR3 comprises 13 residues. The CDR3 sequence is CASSPRGGRGYTF. In DNA form, the CDR3 reads TGTGCCAGCAGCCCCCGGGGGGGGAGAGGCTACACCTTC.

The V call is TRBV29-1, the J call TRBJ1-1, with TRBD1 as a possible D gene (5 bases). V was pared by 1 base and J by 4 bases, with 16 bases between. This CDR3 spans 15 amino acids. Looked up from germline, CDR1 is SQVTM and CDR2 is ANQGSEA. Written as DNA, the CDR3 is TGCAGCGTTGAAGGATCCAGGGTGGTGGGCACTGAAGCTTTCTTT. Translated: CSVEGSRVVGTEAFF.